The 8 T cell receptor beta chains in this list originate from one sample, sequenced in a study of immune characteristics of hereditary and idiopathic chronic pancreatitis. Generated by immunoSEQ multiplex PCR, the TCRdb table keeps only in-frame clones and is missing some. This sample has about 580 clones, with approximately 68% found just once. The specimen sequenced was pancreas tissue. These receptors came from a human donor who was a deceased organ donor serving as a healthy control.

Only a few counts were recorded for this clone. This chain uses TRBV7-3 with TRBJ2-1; tentative D call: TRBD1 (6 bases). CDR3 size: 16 residues. The V and J ends lost 2 bases and 4 bases respectively, with 15 bases between them. CDR1 is SGHTA and CDR2 is FQGTGA in the germline V gene. CDR3: CASSLDPGHTYNEQFF. The CDR3 bases are TGTGCCAGCAGCTTAGATCCGGGACACACATACAATGAGCAGTTCTTC.

The J gene is TRBJ2-3, the V gene TRBV6-4, with unresolved D. The germline V and J ends were trimmed by 2 bases and 1 base, with 4 bases remaining between them. Germline assignment: CDR1 MRHNA and CDR2 SNTAGT. The CDR3 covers 13 residues. CDR3 sequence: CASSDRGTDTQYF. The CDR3 nucleotides are TGTGCCAGCAGTGACAGGGGCACAGATACGCAGTATTTT.

This clone was seen only a few times. DNA of the CDR3: TGCAGCGTTGCGACTAGCGGGAGCTCAGATACGCAGTATTTT. Its translation is CSVATSGSSDTQYF. The gene calls are TRBV29-1 and TRBJ2-3, with 12 bases aligning to TRBD2. The CDR3 contains 14 residues. Looked up from germline, CDR1 is SQVTM and CDR2 is ANQGSEA. With 4 bases clipped from V and 4 bases from J, the junction kept 3 bases outside the gene matches.

This chain uses TRBV6-5 with TRBJ2-7; the D is unclear. The germline CDR1 and CDR2 sequences are MNHEY and SVGAGI. Deletions cut 6 bases from V and 7 bases from J, with 16 bases between. The CDR3 length is 13 residues. In DNA form, the CDR3 reads TGTGCCAGCAGCCTACATGCCCCCGGGGAGCAGTACTTC. Its protein is CASSLHAPGEQYF.

This chain joins TRBV28 and TRBJ1-3; D ambiguous. The germline V gene has CDR1 MDHEN and CDR2 SYDVKM. CDR3 length: 12 amino acids. V was shortened by 8 bases and J by 0 bases, with 5 bases between the two germline ends. The CDR3 DNA is TGTGCCAGCTCAGACTCTGGAAACACCATATATTTT. Its translation is CASSDSGNTIYF. Full variable domain (outside the CDR3, taken from reference TRBV28 and TRBJ1-3): DVKVTQSSRYLVKRTGEKVFLECVQDMDHENMFWYRQDPGLGLRLIYFSYDVKMKEKGDIPEGYSVSREKKERFSLILESASTNQTSMYLCASSDSGNTIYFGEGSWLTVV.

J is TRBJ2-3 and V is TRBV5-1; D unclear. With 4 bases removed from V and 3 bases from J, the gap between germline ends came to 21 bases. Per the germline V gene, CDR1 is SGHRS and CDR2 is YFSETQ. CDR3 length: 17 residues. The CDR3 is CASSLVTGPTTTDTQYF. In nucleotides, the CDR3 is TGCGCCAGCAGCCTGGTAACCGGGCCGACCACGACAGATACGCAGTATTTT. The whole variable domain, remainder taken from reference TRBV5-1 and TRBJ2-3, is KAGVTQTPRYLIKTRGQQVTLSCSPISGHRSVSWYQQTPGQGLQFLFEYFSETQRNKGNFPGRFSGRQFSNSRSEMNVSTLELGDSALYLCASSLVTGPTTTDTQYFGPGTRLTVL.

In DNA form, the CDR3 reads TGTGCCACCCTCTCCACTCGGGGGACAGGCAGAGGTGAAGCTTTCTTT. Translation gives CATLSTRGTGRGEAFF. The J gene is TRBJ1-1, the V gene TRBV19, with 8 nucleotides matching TRBD1. The CDR3 spans 16 residues. Germline V gives CDR1 LNHDA, CDR2 SQIVND (reference sequence). Trimming removed 10 bases from V and 7 bases from J; junction bases left unmatched: 20.

The rearrangement joins TRBV19 to TRBJ2-1; D gene unclear. Deletions cut 3 bases from V and 0 bases from J, with 9 bases between. The CDR3 totals 15 residues. Germline V gene sequence: CDR1 LNHDA, CDR2 SQIVND (reference sequence). CDR3 nucleotide sequence: TGTGCCAGTAGTATTCAGGCCTCCTCCTACAATGAGCAGTTCTTC. Protein sequence: CASSIQASSYNEQFF. The complete variable domain, with remaining parts taken from reference TRBV19 and TRBJ2-1, reads DGGITQSPKYLFRKEGQNVTLSCEQNLNHDAMYWYRQDPGQGLRLIYYSQIVNDFQKGDIAEGYSVSREKKESFPLTVTSAQKNPTAFYLCASSIQASSYNEQFFGPGTRLTVL.